This TCR beta chain was recorded in a study of neurological immune-mediated disorders. Study-wide results and caveats: The repertoires of 18 of 34 multiple sclerosis patients fell into one related-CDR3 cluster (a possible signature) under phylogenetic grouping. Private repertoires in all groups were suggested by the finding that expanded clones across subjects shared no CDR3 amino acid sequences. Patients with HTLV-1-associated myelopathy had the highest level of TCR clonal expansion, whereas patients with multiple sclerosis had the lowest level, falling beneath the level found in healthy controls.

The trim removed 0 bases at V and 2 bases at J, leaving 18 bases unmatched. The CDR3 has 21 residues. Germline-derived CDR1 and CDR2 are SGHKS and YYEKEE (reference sequence). Notes on this clonotype: Its antigen is not identified.

MiXCR, run by TCRdb on the 5' RACE reads, gives a single entry per CDR3 protein. The sample has some 60,000 distinct CDR3 sequences, around 3.5% seen once. The TCR originated in a woman in her 30s with multiple sclerosis. Sequenced material: PBMCs. This sequence joins TRBV5-5 and TRBJ1-2; 11 bases align to TRBD1. The CDR3 reads CASSLGRDRGIGSMRNYGYTF. The CDR3 DNA reads as TGTGCCAGCAGCTTGGGCCGGGACAGGGGGATCGGGAGCATGAGAAACTATGGCTACACCTTC. Drawing the rest from reference TRBV5-5 and TRBJ1-2, the complete variable domain is DAGVTQSPTHLIKTRGQQVTLRCSPISGHKSVSWYQQVLGQGPQFIFQYYEKEERGRGNFPDRFSARQFPNYSSELNVNALLLGDSALYLCASSLGRDRGIGSMRNYGYTFGSGTRLTVV.